This TCR beta chain was profiled in a study of control samples from healthy donors and cancer patients. Profiled with immunoSEQ multiplex PCR; TCRdb holds only in-frame clones, not every one. The data contain more than 120,000 clones, approximately 92% of them seen just once; the ten biggest clones take up more than 3%. The junction had 2 bases not matched to a gene; V was cut back by 6 bases and J by 3 bases. The CDR3 is made up of 13 amino acids. Germline V lookup: CDR1 SGHAT, CDR2 FQNNGV. The clonotype comes from a man aged 30 to 39 in good health. The chain has TRBV11-2 and TRBJ2-1; TRBD1 agrees at 7 bases. Specimen: blood. The CDR3 DNA is TGTGCCAGCAGGAACAGGGGCTACAATGAGCAGTTCTTC. It specifies CASRNRGYNEQFF.